These 26 T cell receptor beta chains originate from one sample sequenced in a study of blood T cells in healthy people across ages. Next came a second PCR, run for roughly 6 to 11 cycles, which used a sample-barcoded 5' primer along with a J-beta primer mix. TCRdb reprocessed the 5' RACE reads via MiXCR and lists one record per CDR3 protein. The sample holds roughly 1,700,000 distinct CDR3 sequences; 28% are singletons and the top ten take 7.7%. Material for sequencing was blood. Receptors originate from a woman in her 30s in good health.

This clonotype has only a few counts. The CDR3 loop is CASSLVWGYTEAFF. The CDR3 DNA sequence: TGCGCCAGCAGCTTGGTGTGGGGGTACACTGAAGCTTTCTTT. V is TRBV5-1 and J is TRBJ1-1; perhaps TRBD1 as D (5 bases). The germline V gene has CDR1 SGHRS and CDR2 YFSETQ. CDR3 length equals 14 residues. V was shortened by 0 bases and J by 3 bases, with 9 bases between the two germline ends.

This clonotype has more than one count but fewer than ten. This chain joins TRBV4-1 and TRBJ1-5; no firm D call. This CDR3 is 18 amino acids long. Germline values: CDR1 MGHRA, CDR2 YSYEKL. Trimming pared 0 bases from V and 1 base from J, leaving 16 bases between. In DNA form, the CDR3 reads TGCGCCAGCAGCCAAGATCACTTCCCGGATGGGAGCAATCAGCCCCAGCATTTT. Its translation: CASSQDHFPDGSNQPQHF.

This clonotype was counted ten times or more. The junction does not match germline at one end; this may be a read error. V gene TRBV28 combines with J gene TRBJ2-7; TRBD2 matches 14 bases. The CDR3 runs 15 residues. Germline V CDR1 and CDR2: MDHEN, SYDVKM. The CDR3 region has the DNA TGTACCAGCAGTTCCGGGACTAGCGGGGGCTACGAGCAGTACTTC. This encodes CTSSSGTSGGYEQYF.

This clonotype was found many times. The V call is TRBV3-1, the J call TRBJ2-7; D assignment may be TRBD1 or TRBD2 (5 bases each). CDR3 length equals 18 residues. Trimming pared 0 bases from V and 2 bases from J, leaving 20 bases between. CDR1 and CDR2 (germline): LGHDT, YNNKEL (reference sequence). CDR3 region: CASSQDWDPPPSAYEQYF. The CDR3 DNA follows: TGTGCCAGCAGCCAAGATTGGGACCCTCCACCGAGTGCCTACGAGCAGTACTTC.

J is TRBJ1-6 and V is TRBV18; D unclear. The CDR3 spans 13 residues. V was trimmed by 2 bases and J by 7 bases, leaving 6 bases between them. CDR1 is KGHSH, CDR2 LQKENI, per germline. The CDR3 bases are TGTGCCAGCTCACCAATAGAAAATTCACCCCTCCACTTT. This gives the protein CASSPIENSPLHF.

There are a few counts of this clonotype. One base away lies a much larger clone, so this may be a sequencing read error. CDR3 coding DNA: TGTGCCAGCAGTTACGAGGCAGGACAAGAGACCCAGTACTTC. This sequence encodes CASSYEAGQETQYF. This chain uses TRBV6-6 with TRBJ2-5, with no clear D. V was cut by 2 bases and J by 2 bases, with 9 bases left in between. The CDR3 is 14 amino acids. Germline-derived CDR1 and CDR2 are MNHNY and SVGAGI (reference sequence).

This sequence joins TRBV29-1 and TRBJ2-7, with D perhaps assigned TRBD1 or TRBD2 (7 bases each). TRBJ2-5 matches the DNA end more closely, so the J call is doubtful. CDR3 length: 16 residues. The germline CDR1 and CDR2 sequences are SQVTM and ANQGSEA. CDR3 sequence: CSVESGEGARRQTQYF. The CDR3 DNA reads TGCAGCGTTGAAAGTGGGGAGGGGGCCCGGAGACAGACCCAGTACTTC.

This clonotype was recorded many times. The chain is built from TRBV5-1 and TRBJ2-7; 8 bases fit TRBD1. V lost 0 bases to trimming and J lost 3 bases; unmatched junction nucleotides: 5. The CDR3 runs to 15 residues. Germline V gene lookup returns CDR1 SGHRS and CDR2 YFSETQ. CDR3 nucleotides: TGCGCCAGCAGCTTGGACGGGACAGGAAGCTACGAGCAGTACTTC. Translation gives CASSLDGTGSYEQYF.

This clonotype was detected many times. The J gene is TRBJ2-7, the V gene TRBV28; 10 nucleotides align to TRBD2. The CDR3 runs 15 residues. Germline trimming cut 7 bases from V and 0 bases from J; bases unmatched to any gene: 6. Germline loops: CDR1 MDHEN, CDR2 SYDVKM. The CDR3 DNA sequence: TGTGCCAGCATACCCCGGACTAGCGGCTCCTACGAGCAGTACTTC. Protein product: CASIPRTSGSYEQYF. Complete variable domain (other parts from reference TRBV28 and TRBJ2-7): DVKVTQSSRYLVKRTGEKVFLECVQDMDHENMFWYRQDPGLGLRLIYFSYDVKMKEKGDIPEGYSVSREKKERFSLILESASTNQTSMYLCASIPRTSGSYEQYFGPGTRLTVT.

This clonotype was seen a single time. Mismatch with germline at one junction end may stem from a read error. J is TRBJ2-7 and V is TRBV2; 10 bases align to TRBD2. This CDR3 has 15 residues. CDR1 SNHLY and CDR2 FYNNEI come from the germline V gene. CDR3 region: CTSSPGASGGNEQYF. The CDR3 nucleotides read TGTACCAGCAGCCCCGGGGCTAGCGGGGGAAACGAGCAGTACTTC.

The V and J genes are TRBV6-5 and TRBJ1-2; TRBD1 matches 9 bases. Germline V CDR1 and CDR2: MNHEY, SVGAGI. This CDR3 spans 15 amino acids. J lost 2 bases, V lost 2 bases, and 3 bases had no gene match. CDR3 sequence: CASSYPGTGNYGYTF. For the CDR3, the DNA is TGTGCCAGCAGTTACCCCGGGACAGGGAACTATGGCTACACCTTC.

J is TRBJ2-7 and V is TRBV9; 7 positions match TRBD2. This CDR3 comprises 14 residues. Germline V gene sequence: CDR1 SGDLS, CDR2 YYNGEE. J gave up 2 bases and V 4 bases, and 6 bases lay outside the gene matches. The CDR3 region has the DNA TGTGCCAGCAGCCCTCAGCGGGAACCCTACGAGCAGTACTTC. This sequence encodes CASSPQREPYEQYF.

The rearrangement joins TRBV6-1 to TRBJ2-7; 8 bases fit TRBD2. CDR1 is MNHNS, CDR2 SASEGT, per germline. CDR3 length: 18 residues. Trimming cost V 6 bases and J 3 bases; bases outside gene matches: 19. The DNA for the CDR3 is TGTGCCAGCAGCCAGAGGGGTTGGTACGGGACTAGACTCTACGAGCAGTACTTC. The encoded protein is CASSQRGWYGTRLYEQYF.

This clonotype appeared a few times. One end of the junction does not line up with germline, which may come from a read error. The chain is built from TRBV29-1 and TRBJ2-2; 9 bases agree with TRBD2. Germline loops: CDR1 SQVTM, CDR2 ANQGSEA. There are 14 residues in the CDR3. The chain's CDR3 is CSVRTSANTGELFF. CDR3 nucleotides: TGCAGCGTCCGGACTAGCGCAAACACCGGAGAGCTGTTTTTT.

CDR3: CAWSVGWGGIFYEQFF. As DNA, the CDR3 is TGTGCCTGGAGTGTGGGATGGGGCGGGATATTTTATGAGCAGTTCTTC. V gene TRBV30 combines with J gene TRBJ2-1; D may be TRBD2 (6 bases). CDR1 and CDR2 from the germline V gene are GTSNPN and SVGIG (reference sequence). The CDR3 sequence is 16 residues long. Trimming removed 0 bases at V and 8 bases at J, with 20 bases between.

A few counts support this clonotype. This rearrangement joins TRBV21-1 to TRBJ2-6; the DNA was not used to check the table's D call, TRBD2. TRBV21-1 is labeled a pseudogene. This CDR3 spans 20 amino acids. The CDR3 nucleotides read TGTGCCAGTCAACCGGGACTAGCGGACTTGAACGCCTCTGGGGCCAACGTCCTGACTTTC. Encoded protein: CASQPGLADLNASGANVLTF.

This clonotype came up a few times. The genes are TRBV27 and TRBJ1-4; maybe TRBD1 (5 bases). Germline values: CDR1 MNHEY, CDR2 SMNVEV (reference sequence). The CDR3 consists of 15 residues. Trimming removed 5 bases at V and 8 bases at J, with 18 bases between. The CDR3 nucleotides are TGTGCCAGCAGTCTGCGGACGGGAGGGGAGGAAAAACTGTTTTTT. Its translation: CASSLRTGGEEKLFF.

This chain uses TRBV20-1 with TRBJ2-7; TRBD2 matches 8 bases. J gave up 0 bases and V 5 bases, and 3 bases lay outside the gene matches. Germline V gene lookup returns CDR1 DFQATT and CDR2 SNEGSKA (reference sequence). This CDR3 spans 13 amino acids. CDR3 DNA: TGCAGTGCTCCTAGCGGGTTCTCCTACGAGCAGTACTTC. This codes for CSAPSGFSYEQYF.

This clonotype was detected only a few times. The rearrangement joins TRBV12-3 or TRBV12-4 to TRBJ1-6; 7 positions agree with TRBD1. Trimming at V came to 3 bases and at J to 6 bases, leaving 11 bases not matched to a gene. There are 17 residues in the CDR3. The CDR3 nucleotides read TGTGCCAGCAGTTTCTCTCACCCGGGACAGTCTAATTCACCCCTCCACTTT. Its protein product is CASSFSHPGQSNSPLHF.

The chain couples TRBV4-3 to TRBJ2-1; no definite D call. Trimming stripped 3 bases from V and 7 bases from J, with 16 bases between. Germline V lookup: CDR1 LGHNA, CDR2 YSLEER. This CDR3 has 15 amino acids. CDR3 loop: CASSHQGPKENEQFF. The DNA of the CDR3 is TGCGCCAGCAGCCATCAAGGGCCCAAGGAGAATGAGCAGTTCTTC.

The chain uses TRBV7-2 and TRBJ2-4; no firm D call. The CDR3 runs to 12 residues. CDR1 and CDR2 (germline): SGHTA, FQGNSA. This chain's CDR3 is CVSSPLQDIQYF. The CDR3 coding sequence is TGTGTCAGTAGCCCCCTCCAAGACATTCAGTACTTC.

This clonotype was seen a single time. The chain's CDR3 is CASQFKLQGADYNEQYF. As DNA, the CDR3 is TGTGCCAGCCAGTTTAAACTCCAGGGGGCAGACTACAATGAGCAGTACTTC. The V gene is TRBV27, the J gene TRBJ2-7; 8 bases fit TRBD1. Per the germline V gene, CDR1 is MNHEY and CDR2 is SMNVEV (reference sequence). This CDR3 region has 17 residues. V was pared by 8 bases and J by 7 bases, with 22 bases of the junction left unmatched.

V is TRBV3-1 and J is TRBJ2-7, with D unclear. The ends were cut back, 1 base at V and 7 bases at J, with 17 bases in the middle. This CDR3 has 15 residues. Germline loops: CDR1 LGHDT, CDR2 YNNKEL (reference sequence). This chain's CDR3 is CASSQVGPTRNEQYF. The CDR3 coding sequence is TGTGCCAGCAGCCAAGTTGGCCCCACGCGGAATGAGCAGTACTTC.

Many counts were recorded for this clonotype. The chain has TRBV28 and TRBJ1-1; 9 nucleotides agree with TRBD1. CDR1 MDHEN and CDR2 SYDVKM come from the germline V gene. The V and J ends lost 7 bases and 4 bases, in that order; junction bases with no gene match: 10. The CDR3 totals 15 residues. The CDR3 DNA is TGTGCCAGCACCGGGGACAGGGTGAGTGGCACTGAAGCTTTCTTT. Residues: CASTGDRVSGTEAFF.

V is TRBV20-1 and J is TRBJ1-5; D is ambiguous. The CDR3 runs 14 residues. Germline-derived CDR1 and CDR2 are DFQATT and SNEGSKA (reference sequence). V lost 1 base to trimming and J lost 4 bases, with 11 bases between them. The CDR3 nucleotides read TGCAGTGCTAGAGTTATAGCTAGTAATCAGCCCCAGCATTTT. Translated, it gives CSARVIASNQPQHF.

The chain joins TRBV5-1 to TRBJ2-7; no reliable D call. Germline-derived CDR1 and CDR2 are SGHRS and YFSETQ. The CDR3 runs to 14 residues. V lost 3 bases and J lost 6, with 16 bases in between. CDR3 sequence reads: CASSSSRSTSEQYF. In DNA, the CDR3 is TGCGCCAGCAGCTCGTCGCGGAGTACGTCCGAGCAGTACTTC.